This T cell receptor beta chain originates from a study of cytomegalovirus exposure and HLA in healthy donors. Primers included in the PCR were 60 Vbeta and 13 Jbeta primers. Clones were sequenced by immunoSEQ multiplex PCR, and TCRdb holds only the in-frame ones, with some missing. The sample includes about 140,000 clones, around four fifths of them seen just once. Comments on this clone: Antigen specificity is unknown.

Study-wide points: At a 0.05 false discovery rate, a later analysis found roughly 17,000 TCR beta sequences to be associated with HLA alleles. Data from an earlier analysis indicated that most TCR beta V segments were productive either about 90% or about 30% of the time.

The CDR3 runs 14 residues. V lost 0 bases to trimming and J lost 6 bases, with 12 bases between them. Germline CDR1 is MNHNY and CDR2 is SVGAGI (reference sequence). Those who donated were healthy bone marrow donors. This receptor was obtained from a male donor in good health and CMV-seronegative. Sequencing used PBMCs. The chain recombines TRBV6-6 with TRBJ2-7, with a possible D match to TRBD1 (6 bases). The chain's CDR3 is CASSYSGAVFEQYF. The CDR3 nucleotides are TGTGCCAGCAGTTACTCGGGGGCGGTATTCGAGCAGTACTTC.